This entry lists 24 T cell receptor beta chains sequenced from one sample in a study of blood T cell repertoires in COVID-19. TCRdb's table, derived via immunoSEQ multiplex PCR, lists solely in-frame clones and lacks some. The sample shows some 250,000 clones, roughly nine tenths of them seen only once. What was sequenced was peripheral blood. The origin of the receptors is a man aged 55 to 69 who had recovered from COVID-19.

CDR3: CASSPRTGQSTDTQYF. CDR3 nucleotides: TGTGCCAGCAGCCCGAGGACAGGGCAGAGCACAGATACGCAGTATTTT. The chain has TRBV9 and TRBJ2-3; 8 nucleotides match TRBD1. V lost 4 bases to trimming and J lost 0 bases; unmatched junction nucleotides: 7. Germline V lookup: CDR1 SGDLS, CDR2 YYNGEE. The CDR3 has 16 residues. The variable domain in full, with the rest retrieved from reference TRBV9 and TRBJ2-3, is DSGVTQTPKHLITATGQRVTLRCSPRSGDLSVYWYQQSLDQGLQFLIQYYNGEERAKGNILERFSAQQFPDLHSELNLSSLELGDSALYFCASSPRTGQSTDTQYFGPGTRLTVL.

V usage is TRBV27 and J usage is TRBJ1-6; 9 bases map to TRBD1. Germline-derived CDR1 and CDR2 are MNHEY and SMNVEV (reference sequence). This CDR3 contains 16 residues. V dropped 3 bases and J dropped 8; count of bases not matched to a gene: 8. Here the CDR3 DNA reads TGTGCCAGCAGTTTTGTCCTGACAGGGGGGTATTCACCCCTCCACTTT. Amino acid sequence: CASSFVLTGGYSPLHF.

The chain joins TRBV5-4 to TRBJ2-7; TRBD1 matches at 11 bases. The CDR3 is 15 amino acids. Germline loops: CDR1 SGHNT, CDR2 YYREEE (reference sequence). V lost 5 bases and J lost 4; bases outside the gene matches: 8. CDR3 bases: TGTGCCAGCAGTTCCGGGACAGGGGGTCAGTACGAGCAGTACTTC. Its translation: CASSSGTGGQYEQYF.

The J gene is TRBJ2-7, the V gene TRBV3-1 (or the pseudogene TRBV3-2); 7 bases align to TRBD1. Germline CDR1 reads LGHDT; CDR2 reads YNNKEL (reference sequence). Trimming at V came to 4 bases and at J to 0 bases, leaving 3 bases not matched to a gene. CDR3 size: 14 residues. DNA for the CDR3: TGTGCCAGCAGCCTAACAGGGGCCTCCTACGAGCAGTACTTC. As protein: CASSLTGASYEQYF.

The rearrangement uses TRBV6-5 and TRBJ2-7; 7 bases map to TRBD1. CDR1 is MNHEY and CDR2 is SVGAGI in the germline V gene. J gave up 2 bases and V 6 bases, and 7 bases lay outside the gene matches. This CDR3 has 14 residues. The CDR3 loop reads CASSPGQQTYEQYV. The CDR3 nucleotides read TGTGCCAGCAGCCCGGGACAGCAAACCTACGAGCAGTACGTC.

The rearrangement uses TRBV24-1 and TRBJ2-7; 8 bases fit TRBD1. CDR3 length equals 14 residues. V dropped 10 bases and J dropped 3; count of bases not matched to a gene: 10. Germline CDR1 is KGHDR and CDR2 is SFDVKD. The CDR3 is CATCDRGRVYEQYV. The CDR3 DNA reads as TGTGCCACTTGCGACAGGGGTAGGGTCTACGAGCAGTACGTC.

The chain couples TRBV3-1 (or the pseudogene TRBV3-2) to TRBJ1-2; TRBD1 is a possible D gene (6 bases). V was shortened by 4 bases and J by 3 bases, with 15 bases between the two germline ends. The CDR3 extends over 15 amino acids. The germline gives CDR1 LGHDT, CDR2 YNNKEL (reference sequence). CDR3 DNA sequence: TGTGCCAGCAGCCCTCGAGGGGGGGCTCACTATGGCTACACCTTC. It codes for CASSPRGGAHYGYTF.

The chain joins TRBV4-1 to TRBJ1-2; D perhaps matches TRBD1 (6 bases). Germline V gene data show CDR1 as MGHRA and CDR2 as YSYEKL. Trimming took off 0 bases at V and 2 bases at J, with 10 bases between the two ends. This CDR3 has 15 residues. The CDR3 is CASSQEGGANYGYTF. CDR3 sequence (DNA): TGCGCCAGCAGCCAAGAGGGGGGGGCGAACTATGGCTACACCTTC.

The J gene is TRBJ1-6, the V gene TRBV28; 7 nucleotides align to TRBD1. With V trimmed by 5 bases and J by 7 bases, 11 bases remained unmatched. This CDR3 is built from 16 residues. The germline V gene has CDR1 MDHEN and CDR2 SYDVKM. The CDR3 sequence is CASSLRLAGGNSPLHF. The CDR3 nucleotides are TGTGCCAGCAGTCTTCGGCTAGCAGGGGGAAATTCACCCCTCCACTTT.

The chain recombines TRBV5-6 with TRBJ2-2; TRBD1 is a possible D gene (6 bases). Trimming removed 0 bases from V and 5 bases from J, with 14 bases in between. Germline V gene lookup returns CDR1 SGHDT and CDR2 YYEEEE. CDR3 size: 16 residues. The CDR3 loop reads CASSLASGGWTGELFF. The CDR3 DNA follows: TGTGCCAGCAGCTTGGCATCTGGGGGCTGGACCGGGGAGCTGTTTTTT.

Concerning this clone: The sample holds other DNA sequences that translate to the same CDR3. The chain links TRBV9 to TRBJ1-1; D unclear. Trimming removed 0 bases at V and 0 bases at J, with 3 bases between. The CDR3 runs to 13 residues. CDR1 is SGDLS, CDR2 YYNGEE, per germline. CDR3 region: CASSVALNTEAFF. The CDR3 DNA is TGTGCCAGCAGCGTAGCATTGAACACTGAAGCTTTCTTT.

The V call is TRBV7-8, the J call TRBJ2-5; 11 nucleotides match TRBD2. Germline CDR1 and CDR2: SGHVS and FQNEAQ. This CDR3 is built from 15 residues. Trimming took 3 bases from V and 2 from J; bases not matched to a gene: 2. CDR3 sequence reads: CASSLTSGTQETQYF. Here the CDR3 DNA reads TGTGCCAGCAGCTTGACTAGCGGGACTCAAGAGACCCAGTACTTC.

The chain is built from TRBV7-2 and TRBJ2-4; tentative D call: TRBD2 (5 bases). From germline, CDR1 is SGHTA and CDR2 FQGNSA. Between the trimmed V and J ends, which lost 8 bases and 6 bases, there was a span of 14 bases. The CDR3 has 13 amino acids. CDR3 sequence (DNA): TGTGCCAGCTCCCAGCCGGGATCAAACATTCAGTACTTC. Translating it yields CASSQPGSNIQYF.

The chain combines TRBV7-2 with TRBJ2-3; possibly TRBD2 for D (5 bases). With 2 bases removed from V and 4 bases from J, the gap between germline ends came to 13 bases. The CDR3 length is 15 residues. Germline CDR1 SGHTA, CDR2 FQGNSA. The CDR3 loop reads CASSLYSAAPDTQYF. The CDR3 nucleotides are TGTGCCAGCAGCTTATATAGCGCGGCACCAGATACGCAGTATTTT.

This CDR3 reads CASSTGGYGYTF. The CDR3 DNA reads as TGTGCCAGCAGTACAGGGGGCTATGGCTACACCTTC. The chain couples TRBV12-3 or TRBV12-4 to TRBJ1-2; TRBD1 aligns across 8 bases. CDR3 size: 12 residues. V shed 5 bases, J shed 4 bases, and the junction held 0 bases outside the gene matches.

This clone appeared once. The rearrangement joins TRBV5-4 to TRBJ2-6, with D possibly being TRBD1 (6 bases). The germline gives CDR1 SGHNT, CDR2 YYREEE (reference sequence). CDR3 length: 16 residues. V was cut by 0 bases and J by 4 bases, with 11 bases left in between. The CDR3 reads CASSLDRAGGANVLTF. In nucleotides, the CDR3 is TGTGCCAGCAGCTTGGACAGGGCAGGCGGGGCCAACGTCCTGACTTTC.

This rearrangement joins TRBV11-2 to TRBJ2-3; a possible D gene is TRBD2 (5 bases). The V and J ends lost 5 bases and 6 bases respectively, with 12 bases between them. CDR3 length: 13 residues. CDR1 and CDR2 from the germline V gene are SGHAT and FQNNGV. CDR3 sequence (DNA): TGTGCCAGCAGCCCTCGGGGAACTGATACGCAGTATTTT. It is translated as CASSPRGTDTQYF.

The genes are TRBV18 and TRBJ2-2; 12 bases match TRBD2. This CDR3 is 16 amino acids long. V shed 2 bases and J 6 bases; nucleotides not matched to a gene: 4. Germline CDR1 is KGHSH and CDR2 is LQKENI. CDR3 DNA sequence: TGTGCCAGCTCACCAGGACTAGCGGGGAGCGCCGGGGAGCTGTTTTTT. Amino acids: CASSPGLAGSAGELFF.

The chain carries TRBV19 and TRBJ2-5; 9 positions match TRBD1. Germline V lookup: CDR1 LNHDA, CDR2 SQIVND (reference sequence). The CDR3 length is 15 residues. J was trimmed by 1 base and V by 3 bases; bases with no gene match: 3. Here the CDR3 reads CASSIPGQGQETQYF. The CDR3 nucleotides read TGTGCCAGTAGTATCCCGGGACAGGGCCAAGAGACCCAGTACTTC. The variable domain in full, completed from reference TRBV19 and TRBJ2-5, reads DGGITQSPKYLFRKEGQNVTLSCEQNLNHDAMYWYRQDPGQGLRLIYYSQIVNDFQKGDIAEGYSVSREKKESFPLTVTSAQKNPTAFYLCASSIPGQGQETQYFGPGTRLLVL.

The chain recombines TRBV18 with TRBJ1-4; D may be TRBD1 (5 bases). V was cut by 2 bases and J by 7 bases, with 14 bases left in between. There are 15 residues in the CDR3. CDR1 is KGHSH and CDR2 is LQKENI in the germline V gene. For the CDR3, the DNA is TGTGCCAGCTCACCAGACAGCCCCGGGGGTGAAAAACTGTTTTTT. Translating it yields CASSPDSPGGEKLFF.

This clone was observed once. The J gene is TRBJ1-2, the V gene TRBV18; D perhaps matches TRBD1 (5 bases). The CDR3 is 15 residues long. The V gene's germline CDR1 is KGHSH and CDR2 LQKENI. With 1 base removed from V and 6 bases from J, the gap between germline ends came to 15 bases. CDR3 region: CASSPRTGGMDGYTF. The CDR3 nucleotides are TGTGCCAGCTCACCACGTACGGGGGGGATGGATGGCTACACCTTC.

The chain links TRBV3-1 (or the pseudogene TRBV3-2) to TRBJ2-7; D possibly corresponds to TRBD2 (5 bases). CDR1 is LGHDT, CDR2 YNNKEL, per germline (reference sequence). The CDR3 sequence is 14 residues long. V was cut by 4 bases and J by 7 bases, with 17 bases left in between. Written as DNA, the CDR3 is TGTGCCAGCAGCCCTAAAGAGGGCGGTAGGGAGCAGTACTTC. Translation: CASSPKEGGREQYF.

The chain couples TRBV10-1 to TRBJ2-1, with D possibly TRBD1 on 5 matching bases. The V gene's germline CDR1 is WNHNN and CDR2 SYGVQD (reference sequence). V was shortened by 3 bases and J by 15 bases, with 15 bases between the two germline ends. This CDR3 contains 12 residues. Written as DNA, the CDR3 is TGCGCCAGCAGTGAAGGGGATCGCCGGGCGTTCTTC. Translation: CASSEGDRRAFF.

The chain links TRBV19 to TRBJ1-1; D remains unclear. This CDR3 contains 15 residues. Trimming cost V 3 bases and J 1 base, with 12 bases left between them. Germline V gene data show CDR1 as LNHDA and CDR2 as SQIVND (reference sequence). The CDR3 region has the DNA TGTGCCAGTAGTATCCAAGGAGGAGGGAACACTGAAGCTTTCTTT. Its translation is CASSIQGGGNTEAFF. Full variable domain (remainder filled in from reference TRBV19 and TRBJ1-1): DGGITQSPKYLFRKEGQNVTLSCEQNLNHDAMYWYRQDPGQGLRLIYYSQIVNDFQKGDIAEGYSVSREKKESFPLTVTSAQKNPTAFYLCASSIQGGGNTEAFFGQGTRLTVV.